The sequence of this TCR beta chain was determined in a study of cytomegalovirus exposure and HLA in healthy donors. Study-level points and caveats: It was reported that the classifier diagnosed cytomegalovirus status with high specificity and sensitivity in both the original and validation cohorts. HLA-A and HLA-B allele assignments for most subjects were reportedly predicted accurately using TCR beta sequences. When presence/absence was analysed, sequencing depth was taken to be roughly uniform across donors.

The V end was cut by 1 base, the J end by 14 bases, with 14 bases between. In germline, CDR1 is SEHNR, CDR2 FQNEAQ (reference sequence). This CDR3 contains 13 residues. Of note for this clone: Antigen unknown.

A multiplex PCR was run with 60 Vbeta primers and 13 Jbeta primers. TCRdb's copy holds only in-frame clones and misses some; the assay was immunoSEQ multiplex PCR. The table records 100,000 to 150,000 clones, more than 65% of them present only once. This clonotype was obtained from a man younger than 35 in good health and CMV-seropositive. The specimen sequenced was PBMCs. The chain carries TRBV7-9 and TRBJ1-4, with D unclear. The CDR3 DNA is TGTGCCAGCAGCTTAGGATTTCCGCGGCCCCTGTTTTTT. It translates to CASSLGFPRPLFF.